This T cell receptor beta chain was sequenced during a study of cytomegalovirus exposure and HLA in healthy donors. Overall study findings and caveats: The CMV antigen specificity of a few CMV-associated chains was confirmed through in vitro analysis. It was approximately 170 TCR beta chains that were listed as cytomegalovirus-associated.

PCR used 60 Vbeta primers and 13 Jbeta primers. Only in-frame clones appear in the TCRdb table, and some are missing; sequencing was by immunoSEQ multiplex PCR. The repertoire has about 160,000 clones, roughly 85% of them found once; the top ten carry approximately 1.2%. A note on this clone: Its antigen is undetermined.

Germline CDR1 reads ENHRY; CDR2 reads SYGVKD. The ends were cut back, 5 bases at V and 3 bases at J, with 10 bases in the middle. This CDR3 comprises 13 residues. The TCR was taken from a man in his thirties or forties in good health and CMV-seronegative. The chain combines TRBV10-3 with TRBJ1-1; weak D call: TRBD1 (5 bases). Input material: PBMCs. CDR3 in DNA: TGTGCCATCAGTCTGACAGTCGACACTGAAGCTTTCTTT. The encoded protein is CAISLTVDTEAFF.